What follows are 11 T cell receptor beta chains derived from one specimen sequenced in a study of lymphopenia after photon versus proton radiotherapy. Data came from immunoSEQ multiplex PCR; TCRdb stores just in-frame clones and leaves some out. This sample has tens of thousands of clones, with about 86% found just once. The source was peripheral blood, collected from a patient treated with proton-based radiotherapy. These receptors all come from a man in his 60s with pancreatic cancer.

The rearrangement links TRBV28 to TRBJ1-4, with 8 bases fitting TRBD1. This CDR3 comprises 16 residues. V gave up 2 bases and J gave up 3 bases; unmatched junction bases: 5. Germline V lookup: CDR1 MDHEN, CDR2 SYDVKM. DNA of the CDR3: TGTGCCAGCAGTTTAGCAGGGGGCACGGCTAATGAAAAACTGTTTTTT. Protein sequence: CASSLAGGTANEKLFF.

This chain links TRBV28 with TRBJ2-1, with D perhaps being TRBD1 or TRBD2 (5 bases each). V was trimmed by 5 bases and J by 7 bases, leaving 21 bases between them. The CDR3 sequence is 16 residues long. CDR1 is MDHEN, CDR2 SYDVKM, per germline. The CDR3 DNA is TGTGCCAGCAGTCCCCCCGGGGCGGGCCCCGTGAATGAGCAGTTCTTC. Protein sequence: CASSPPGAGPVNEQFF.

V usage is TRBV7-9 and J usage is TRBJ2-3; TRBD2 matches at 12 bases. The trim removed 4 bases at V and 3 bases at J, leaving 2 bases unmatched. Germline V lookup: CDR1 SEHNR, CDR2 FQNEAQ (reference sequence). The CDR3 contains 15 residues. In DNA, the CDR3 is TGTGCCAGCAGCTCGACTAGCGGGAGAACAGATACGCAGTATTTT. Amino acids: CASSSTSGRTDTQYF. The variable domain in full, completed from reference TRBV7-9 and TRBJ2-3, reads DTGVSQNPRHKITKRGQNVTFRCDPISEHNRLYWYRQTLGQGPEFLTYFQNEAQLEKSRLLSDRFSAERPKGSFSTLEIQRTEQGDSAMYLCASSSTSGRTDTQYFGPGTRLTVL.

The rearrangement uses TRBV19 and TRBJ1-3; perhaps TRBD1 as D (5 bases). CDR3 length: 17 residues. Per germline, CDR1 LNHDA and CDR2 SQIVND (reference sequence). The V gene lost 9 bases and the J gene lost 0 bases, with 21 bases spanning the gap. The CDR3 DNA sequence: TGTGCCAGCGAACCCGCGGGGCGCCTAAGCTCTGGAAACACCATATATTTT. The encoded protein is CASEPAGRLSSGNTIYF.

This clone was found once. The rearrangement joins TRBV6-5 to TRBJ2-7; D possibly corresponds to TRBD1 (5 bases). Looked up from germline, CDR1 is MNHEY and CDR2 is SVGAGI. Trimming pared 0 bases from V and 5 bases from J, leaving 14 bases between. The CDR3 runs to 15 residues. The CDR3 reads CASSYSQGFDDEQYF. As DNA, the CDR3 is TGTGCCAGCAGTTACTCCCAGGGATTTGACGACGAGCAGTACTTC.

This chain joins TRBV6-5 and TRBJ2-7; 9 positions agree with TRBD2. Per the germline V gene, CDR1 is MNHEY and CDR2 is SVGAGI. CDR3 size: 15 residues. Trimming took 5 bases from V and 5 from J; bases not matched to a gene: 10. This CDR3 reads CASSMNSGSYHEQYF. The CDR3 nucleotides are TGTGCCAGCAGTATGAATAGCGGGAGCTACCACGAGCAGTACTTC.

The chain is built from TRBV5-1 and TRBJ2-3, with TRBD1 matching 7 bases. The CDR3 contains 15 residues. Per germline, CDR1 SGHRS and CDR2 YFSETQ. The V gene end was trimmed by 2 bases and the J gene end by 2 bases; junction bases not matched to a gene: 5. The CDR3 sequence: CASSLSGQITDTQYF. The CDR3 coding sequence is TGCGCCAGCAGCTTATCGGGACAGATCACAGATACGCAGTATTTT. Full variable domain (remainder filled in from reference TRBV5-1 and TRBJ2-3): KAGVTQTPRYLIKTRGQQVTLSCSPISGHRSVSWYQQTPGQGLQFLFEYFSETQRNKGNFPGRFSGRQFSNSRSEMNVSTLELGDSALYLCASSLSGQITDTQYFGPGTRLTVL.

The CDR3 bases are TGTGCCAGCAGTTACTCGGGCTTGCAAGAGACCCAGTACTTC. As protein: CASSYSGLQETQYF. The rearrangement uses TRBV6-6 and TRBJ2-5; D ambiguous. CDR1 is MNHNY and CDR2 is SVGAGI in the germline V gene (reference sequence). Trimming took 0 bases from V and 2 from J, leaving 7 bases between them. This CDR3 contains 14 residues.

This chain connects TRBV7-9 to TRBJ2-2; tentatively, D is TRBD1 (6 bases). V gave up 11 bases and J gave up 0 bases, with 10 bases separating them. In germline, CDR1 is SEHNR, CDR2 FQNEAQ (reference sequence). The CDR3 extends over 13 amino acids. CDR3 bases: TGTGCCGGACAGAAAACGAACACCGGGGAGCTGTTTTTT. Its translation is CAGQKTNTGELFF.

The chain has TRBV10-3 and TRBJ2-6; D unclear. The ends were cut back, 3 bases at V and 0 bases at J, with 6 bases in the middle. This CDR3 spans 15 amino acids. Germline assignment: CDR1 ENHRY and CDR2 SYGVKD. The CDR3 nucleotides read TGTGCCATCAGTGAAATGGGCTCTGGGGCCAACGTCCTGACTTTC. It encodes CAISEMGSGANVLTF.

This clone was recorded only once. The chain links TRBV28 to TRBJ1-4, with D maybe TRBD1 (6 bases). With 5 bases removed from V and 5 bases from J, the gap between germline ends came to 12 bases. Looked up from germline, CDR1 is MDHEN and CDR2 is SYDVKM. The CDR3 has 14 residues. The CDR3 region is CASSLIDRNEKLFF. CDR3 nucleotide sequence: TGTGCCAGCAGTCTTATTGACAGGAATGAAAAACTGTTTTTT.